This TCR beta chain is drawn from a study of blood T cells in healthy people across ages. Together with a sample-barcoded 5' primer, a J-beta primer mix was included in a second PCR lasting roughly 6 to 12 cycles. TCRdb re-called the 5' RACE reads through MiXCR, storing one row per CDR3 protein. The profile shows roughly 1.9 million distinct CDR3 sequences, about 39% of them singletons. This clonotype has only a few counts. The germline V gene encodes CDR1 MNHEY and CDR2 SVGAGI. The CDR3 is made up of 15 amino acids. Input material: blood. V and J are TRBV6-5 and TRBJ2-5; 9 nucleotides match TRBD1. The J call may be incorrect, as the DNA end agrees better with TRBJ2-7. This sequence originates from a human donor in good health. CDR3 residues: CASSLAGTGISEQYF. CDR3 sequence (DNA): TGTGCCAGCAGTTTGGCCGGGACAGGGATTTCCGAGCAGTACTTC.